Here is one T cell receptor (beta chain) with its context. V was pared by 0 bases and J by 7 bases, with 12 bases between. CDR1 and CDR2 from the germline V gene are SGHAT and FQNNGV. The CDR3 spans 15 residues. These data belong to a study of blood T cell repertoires in COVID-19. About the study: Samples representing acute and convalescent COVID-19 were sourced from the United States, Italy and Spain. The cDNA or gDNA used as material had been derived from T cells, B-cell-depleted T cells, or PBMCs.

As originally analysed: Scientists estimated how many nucleated cells there were by amplifying reference gene primers. The method was immunoSEQ multiplex PCR; TCRdb's version includes in-frame clones alone and lacks a portion of them. V, J and clone size derive from that table, while D and trimming were established from the DNA sequence. The sample holds around 13,000 clones; about nine tenths are singletons and the top ten take just under 30%. This chain joins TRBV11-2 and TRBJ1-4; tentative D call: TRBD1 (6 bases). Sample: peripheral blood. The receptor was derived from a human donor in a cohort sampled during active COVID-19. CDR3 DNA sequence: TGTGCCAGCAGCTTAGAACAGGGACTACTTGAAAAACTGTTTTTT. Translating it yields CASSLEQGLLEKLFF.